Below, 26 T cell receptor beta chains from the same sample are listed, as sequenced in a study of blood T cell repertoires in COVID-19. Clones were sequenced by immunoSEQ multiplex PCR, and TCRdb holds only the in-frame ones, with some missing. The repertoire holds some 240,000 clones, with 85% as singletons. Sequenced input: peripheral blood. The receptors here all came from a woman aged 65 to 85 with COVID-19, enrolled during active disease.

This clone was detected once. V usage is TRBV4-3 and J usage is TRBJ1-4; tentatively, D is TRBD1 (5 bases). In germline, CDR1 is LGHNA, CDR2 YSLEER. This CDR3 spans 21 amino acids. The V gene lost 0 bases and the J gene lost 0 bases, with 23 bases spanning the gap. The CDR3: CASSQETHRGRTLATNEKLFF. DNA of the CDR3: TGCGCCAGCAGCCAAGAGACCCATAGGGGCCGGACGCTTGCAACTAATGAAAAACTGTTTTTT.

This chain uses TRBV24-1 with TRBJ1-2, with 7 positions matching TRBD1. This CDR3 is built from 14 residues. Losses at the gene ends were 3 bases for V and 7 bases for J; bases not matched to a gene: 7. CDR1 is KGHDR, CDR2 SFDVKD, per germline. CDR3 in amino acids: CATSDPRTGSGYTF. CDR3 nucleotides: TGTGCCACCAGTGATCCCAGGACAGGCTCTGGCTACACCTTC.

This sequence joins TRBV6-6 and TRBJ1-3; D unclear. CDR3 length: 12 amino acids. V was cut by 3 bases and J by 4 bases, with 4 bases left in between. CDR1 and CDR2 from the germline V gene are MNHNY and SVGAGI (reference sequence). CDR3 region: CASSYEGNTIYF. CDR3 sequence (DNA): TGTGCCAGCAGTTATGAGGGAAACACCATATATTTT.

The chain carries TRBV7-2 and TRBJ1-4; 8 bases agree with TRBD1. The V gene end was trimmed by 5 bases and the J gene end by 7 bases; junction bases not matched to a gene: 6. CDR1 and CDR2 (germline): SGHTA, FQGNSA. CDR3 length: 14 residues. CDR3 sequence (DNA): TGTGCCAGCAGCGCGGACAGGGCAGTTGAAAAACTGTTTTTT. It yields the protein CASSADRAVEKLFF.

Comments on this clone: This sample also contains other DNA sequences that code for the same CDR3. The chain employs TRBV3-1 (or the pseudogene TRBV3-2) and TRBJ1-1, with D uncertain. The CDR3 has 13 amino acids. Trimming left V 3 bases short and J 1 base short, with 6 bases between. Looked up from germline, CDR1 is LGHDT and CDR2 is YNNKEL (reference sequence). As DNA, the CDR3 is TGTGCCAGCAGCCAGGCAGGGAACACTGAAGCTTTCTTT. Its translation: CASSQAGNTEAFF.

The gene calls are TRBV4-3 and TRBJ1-2; D is possibly TRBD1 (5 bases). CDR1 LGHNA and CDR2 YSLEER come from the germline V gene. CDR3 length: 16 residues. The V gene lost 0 bases and the J gene lost 8 bases, with 19 bases spanning the gap. CDR3: CASSQESRRGDGGYTF. CDR3 in DNA: TGCGCCAGCAGCCAAGAAAGTCGGCGCGGGGACGGAGGCTACACCTTC.

Here the CDR3 reads CASSLEPPGETQYF. In nucleotides, the CDR3 is TGTGCCAGCAGCTTAGAACCTCCGGGAGAGACCCAGTACTTC. The chain combines TRBV7-2 with TRBJ2-5; D gene unclear. The CDR3 extends over 14 amino acids. Trimming removed 1 base from V and 4 bases from J, with 10 bases in between. The germline V gene has CDR1 SGHTA and CDR2 FQGNSA.

V and J are TRBV3-1 (or the pseudogene TRBV3-2) and TRBJ2-3; a weak D match, TRBD2 (6 bases). CDR1 is LGHDT, CDR2 YNNKEL, per germline (reference sequence). Trimming removed 4 bases at V and 1 base at J, with 15 bases between. The CDR3 has 16 amino acids. The CDR3 protein is CASSRRPTGGTDTQYF. CDR3 coding DNA: TGTGCCAGCAGCCGTCGACCGACGGGGGGCACAGATACGCAGTATTTT.

The chain has TRBV9 and TRBJ1-3; no clear D gene. V lost 0 bases, J lost 0 bases, and 10 bases lay in between. CDR3 length equals 16 residues. CDR1 is SGDLS and CDR2 is YYNGEE in the germline V gene. CDR3 region: CASSVEAGRSGNTIYF. Here the CDR3 DNA reads TGTGCCAGCAGCGTAGAGGCAGGCCGCTCTGGAAACACCATATATTTT. The variable domain in full, completed from reference TRBV9 and TRBJ1-3, reads DSGVTQTPKHLITATGQRVTLRCSPRSGDLSVYWYQQSLDQGLQFLIQYYNGEERAKGNILERFSAQQFPDLHSELNLSSLELGDSALYFCASSVEAGRSGNTIYFGEGSWLTVV.

The chain employs TRBV7-3 and TRBJ2-2; no clear D gene. Germline loops: CDR1 SGHTA, CDR2 FQGTGA. Deletions cut 3 bases from V and 4 bases from J, with 12 bases between. The CDR3 loop spans 15 amino acids. CDR3 DNA sequence: TGTGCCAGCAGCTTGAGGAAATCTGGCACCGGGGAGCTGTTTTTT. The encoded protein is CASSLRKSGTGELFF. Looking up the rest from reference TRBV7-3 and TRBJ2-2 gives the full variable domain: GAGVSQTPSNKVTEKGKYVELRCDPISGHTALYWYRQSLGQGPEFLIYFQGTGAADDSGLPNDRFFAVRPEGSVSTLKIQRTERGDSAVYLCASSLRKSGTGELFFGEGSRLTVL.

This clone was observed a single time. The chain is built from TRBV28 and TRBJ1-2; D unresolved. This CDR3 contains 13 residues. V was shortened by 4 bases and J by 6 bases, with 12 bases between the two germline ends. Germline CDR1 MDHEN, CDR2 SYDVKM. This chain's CDR3 is CASSSFGVNGYTF. CDR3 bases: TGTGCCAGCAGTTCCTTCGGAGTCAATGGCTACACCTTC.

Remarks on this clone: Germline is not matched at one junction end, which may reflect a read error. V is TRBV7-3 and J is TRBJ1-1; 8 positions match TRBD1. The germline gives CDR1 SGHTA, CDR2 FQGTGA. CDR3 length equals 15 residues. Here the CDR3 DNA reads TGTGCCAACAGCGGAACAGGGGGTGTCGGCACTGAAGCTTTCTTT. Encoded protein: CANSGTGGVGTEAFF.

The CDR3 reads CASSLEQGGNQPQHF. CDR3 DNA: TGTGCCAGCAGTCTAGAACAGGGAGGCAATCAGCCCCAGCATTTT. The J gene is TRBJ1-5, the V gene TRBV6-2 or TRBV6-3; D might be TRBD1 (6 bases). The germline V and J ends were trimmed by 5 bases and 2 bases, with 13 bases remaining between them. The CDR3 is 15 amino acids. The V gene's germline CDR1 is MNHEY and CDR2 SVGEGT.

The rearrangement joins TRBV4-3 to TRBJ1-2; maybe TRBD1 (5 bases). This CDR3 is 16 amino acids long. The germline V gene encodes CDR1 LGHNA and CDR2 YSLEER. V shed 0 bases and J shed 4 bases, with 15 bases lying between them. The CDR3 here is CASSQESPRGVYGYTF. The CDR3 DNA follows: TGCGCCAGCAGCCAAGAATCCCCCCGGGGGGTCTATGGCTACACCTTC.

As concerns this clone: One end of the junction does not line up with germline, which may come from a read error. The V call is TRBV7-7, the J call TRBJ1-4; tentatively, D is TRBD1 (6 bases). The CDR3 loop spans 15 amino acids. The V gene's germline CDR1 is SSHAT and CDR2 FNYEAQ (reference sequence). The CDR3 DNA reads as TGTGCTAGCAGCTTAGGTGGGGGCCCTAATGAAAAACTGTTTTTT. The encoded protein is CASSLGGGPNEKLFF.

The chain combines TRBV9 with TRBJ2-5; 8 bases align to TRBD1. The CDR3 spans 17 residues. J was trimmed by 5 bases and V by 0 bases; bases with no gene match: 12. The germline V gene has CDR1 SGDLS and CDR2 YYNGEE. The CDR3 nucleotides are TGTGCCAGCAGCGTAGCCCCTATGGGGACAGGAGTCGAGACCCAGTACTTC. Protein product: CASSVAPMGTGVETQYF.

This clone was counted many times. The chain has TRBV4-2 and TRBJ2-5; TRBD2 aligns across 8 bases. CDR3 length: 16 amino acids. Germline loops: CDR1 LGHNA, CDR2 YNFKEQ. Trimming at V came to 0 bases and at J to 5 bases, leaving 8 bases not matched to a gene. CDR3 in DNA: TGTGCCAGCAGCCAAGATAGGGAAAGCGGGAGTGAGACCCAGTACTTC. The encoded protein is CASSQDRESGSETQYF.

The chain has TRBV11-1 and TRBJ2-3; 8 nucleotides agree with TRBD2. Per the germline V gene, CDR1 is SGHAT and CDR2 is FQDESV (reference sequence). The CDR3 length is 17 residues. Unmatched junction bases numbered 5, after V lost 0 bases and J lost 0 bases. The CDR3, as DNA: TGTGCCAGCAGCTTAGCTACTAGCGGATTTAGCACAGATACGCAGTATTTT. It translates to CASSLATSGFSTDTQYF.

The V gene is TRBV5-1, the J gene TRBJ2-1; 10 nucleotides agree with TRBD2. The CDR3 is made up of 17 amino acids. Germline V gene sequence: CDR1 SGHRS, CDR2 YFSETQ. V lost 0 bases, J lost 3 bases, and 6 bases stayed unmatched. For the CDR3, the DNA is TGCGCCAGCAGCTTGGTAGCTAGCGGGGGCCGCTACAATGAGCAGTTCTTC. Its translation: CASSLVASGGRYNEQFF.

V usage is TRBV2 and J usage is TRBJ1-6, with 9 nucleotides matching TRBD1. In germline, CDR1 is SNHLY, CDR2 FYNNEI. CDR3 length equals 16 residues. Trimming cost V 6 bases and J 8 bases; bases outside gene matches: 11. The CDR3 reads CASSERGDRVYSPLHF. In DNA form, the CDR3 reads TGTGCCAGCAGCGAAAGAGGGGACAGGGTGTATTCACCCCTCCACTTT.

This clone was detected only a few times. This chain joins TRBV7-6 and TRBJ2-7, with TRBD1 identical over 10 bases. Looked up from germline, CDR1 is SGHVS and CDR2 is FNYEAQ. V dropped 3 bases and J dropped 2; count of bases not matched to a gene: 1. This CDR3 has 14 residues. The CDR3 DNA follows: TGTGCCAGCAGCTTCGGGACAGGGGCCTACGAGCAGTACTTC. Its protein product is CASSFGTGAYEQYF. The full variable domain, its missing parts supplied by reference TRBV7-6 and TRBJ2-7, is GAGVSQSPRYKVTKRGQDVALRCDPISGHVSLYWYRQALGQGPEFLTYFNYEAQQDKSGLPNDRFSAERPEGSISTLTIQRTEQRDSAMYRCASSFGTGAYEQYFGPGTRLTVT.

This chain connects TRBV6-5 to TRBJ2-5, with 8 bases aligning to TRBD2. Germline CDR1 MNHEY, CDR2 SVGAGI. The CDR3 spans 15 residues. Trimming removed 5 bases from V and 2 bases from J; junction bases left unmatched: 7. The CDR3 nucleotides read TGTGCCAGCAGTCCCTTAGCGGGGACACAAGAGACCCAGTACTTC. Translation gives CASSPLAGTQETQYF.

The chain joins TRBV5-1 to TRBJ1-3; D is unresolved. The germline gives CDR1 SGHRS, CDR2 YFSETQ. The V and J ends lost 0 bases and 0 bases respectively, with 7 bases between them. CDR3 length: 15 residues. The CDR3 bases are TGCGCCAGCAGCTTGGCCAGCGTCTCTGGAAACACCATATATTTT. It is translated as CASSLASVSGNTIYF. The full variable domain, its missing parts supplied by reference TRBV5-1 and TRBJ1-3, is KAGVTQTPRYLIKTRGQQVTLSCSPISGHRSVSWYQQTPGQGLQFLFEYFSETQRNKGNFPGRFSGRQFSNSRSEMNVSTLELGDSALYLCASSLASVSGNTIYFGEGSWLTVV.

This clone was seen a few times. The chain uses TRBV10-2 and TRBJ1-1; 7 nucleotides line up with TRBD1. CDR1 WSHSY and CDR2 SAAADI come from the germline V gene. The CDR3 has 15 residues. Unmatched junction bases numbered 9, after V lost 6 bases and J lost 2 bases. The CDR3 is CASRLGQLDNTEAFF. The CDR3 coding sequence is TGCGCCAGCAGACTGGGACAGTTAGATAACACTGAAGCTTTCTTT.

The chain joins TRBV5-1 to TRBJ1-4; D perhaps matches TRBD1 (5 bases). The CDR3 loop spans 15 amino acids. CDR1 and CDR2 (germline): SGHRS, YFSETQ. Trimming removed 3 bases at V and 0 bases at J, with 9 bases between. Here the CDR3 DNA reads TGCGCCAGCAGCTACCACAGGTCAACTAATGAAAAACTGTTTTTT. This encodes CASSYHRSTNEKLFF.

This clone is a singleton in its sample. Here the CDR3 DNA reads TGCAGTGTCAACACCCCTTGGCAAGAGACCCAGTACTTC. The encoded protein is CSVNTPWQETQYF. The chain joins TRBV29-1 to TRBJ2-5; D call uncertain. The V gene's germline CDR1 is SQVTM and CDR2 ANQGSEA. The CDR3 spans 13 residues.